This T cell receptor (beta chain) comes out of a study of shared clonotypes between healthy human individuals. The repertoire was sequenced with immunoSEQ multiplex PCR; TCRdb's copy has only in-frame clones and lacks some. The sample includes 900,000 to 1,200,000 clones, 75% to 80% seen only once; the top ten take 0.6% to 0.7%. This clone was detected only a few times. V lost 0 bases and J 0 bases, leaving 16 bases between the germline ends. Per the germline V gene, CDR1 is SGHNT and CDR2 is YYREEE (reference sequence). The CDR3 is made up of 17 amino acids. This receptor was obtained from a man younger than 35 in good health. Some clones in this sample may be carry-over from other donors' samples. The sample was memory CD4+ T cells from PBMCs. Subset reported: CD45RA-negative fraction. This chain joins TRBV5-4 and TRBJ2-7; D is perhaps TRBD1 or TRBD2 (5 bases each). The CDR3 coding sequence is TGTGCCAGCAGCTTGGGAGTAGCAGGGACGTACTCCTACGAGCAGTACTTC. Translating it yields CASSLGVAGTYSYEQYF.